The rows below give T cell receptor beta chains drawn from one sample of a study of long-term antiretroviral therapy in people with HIV. Assay used: immunoSEQ multiplex PCR; TCRdb lists only in-frame clones, some missing. The sample lists 35,000 or so clones, 80% to 90% occurring once. Sequences were derived from unsorted PBMCs, sampled 2.2 years after starting antiretroviral therapy. The receptor source for this set is a man aged 18-30 years with HIV. Both conserved end residues are part of each CDR3. D genes are given only for firm matches. Some rows have no size entry. The others give once, few or many, or a class for an expanded clone.

cdr3_nt cdr3_aa v_call clone_size j_call d_call
TGTGCCAGCAGCTTACTGACAGCTAGCACAGATACGCAGTATTTT CASSLLTASTDTQYF TRBV7-9 . TRBJ2-3 .
TGTGCCAGCAGCACAGCTTATAATTCACCCCTCCACTTT CASSTAYNSPLHF TRBV2 few TRBJ1-6 .
TGTGCCAGCAGTTACGGCGAGGACAGCACTGAAGCTTTCTTT CASSYGEDSTEAFF TRBV6-5 . TRBJ1-1 .
TGTGCCAGCAGCTTAGGTTATAGCGGGAGCGGGGAGACCCAGTACTTC CASSLGYSGSGETQYF TRBV7-8 once TRBJ2-5 TRBD2
TGTGCCAGCAGCTTGGACAATTCACCCCTCCACTTT CASSLDNSPLHF TRBV5-4 few TRBJ1-6 .
TGTGCCAGCAGTTTATCATGGACAGCGAACACCGGGGAGCTGTTTTTT CASSLSWTANTGELFF TRBV27 . TRBJ2-2 .
TGCGCCAGCAGCCTGGGGGGGACCAGGGCCTACGAGCAGTACTTC CASSLGGTRAYEQYF TRBV5-1 . TRBJ2-7 TRBD2
TGTGCCAGCAGCTTAGGTATAGCTAGCACAGATACGCAGTATTTT CASSLGIASTDTQYF TRBV11-2 . TRBJ2-3 .
TGTGCCAGCGGGACAGGCGAGTCCTACGAGCAGTACTTC CASGTGESYEQYF TRBV25-1 . TRBJ2-7 TRBD1
TGTGCCAGTAGTATAGGGCAAGCCTTTAATGAGCAGTTCTTC CASSIGQAFNEQFF TRBV19 . TRBJ2-1 .
TGTGCCAGCAGCGTAGGGGCTACCTCCTATAATTCACCCCTCCACTTT CASSVGATSYNSPLHF TRBV9 . TRBJ1-6 .
TGCAGCGTTGACGGGGTCTATGGCTACACCTTC CSVDGVYGYTF TRBV29-1 . TRBJ1-2 .
TGTGCCAGCAGCCTGTGGGGGCGGGGGGGGAGGAATGAGCAGTTCTTC CASSLWGRGGRNEQFF TRBV14 . TRBJ2-1 TRBD2
TGTGCCAGCTCACCAAACGAGGAGGACAGGGGGCTGGGGGAAAAACTGTTTTTT CASSPNEEDRGLGEKLFF TRBV18 medium-sized TRBJ1-4 TRBD1
TGTGCCAGCAGCTTAAACTCAAAACTCTCAGCCACAGATACGCAGTATTTT CASSLNSKLSATDTQYF TRBV7-3 . TRBJ2-3 .
TGTGCCAGTAGTATAGCTAGGGGAACGAACACTGAAGCTTTCTTT CASSIARGTNTEAFF TRBV19 . TRBJ1-1 .
TGCAGCGCCCGTCCGGTAGCGAGCTATGGCTACACCTTC CSARPVASYGYTF TRBV29-1 . TRBJ1-2 .
TGTGCCAGCAGCCAAAACCCGAACTATGGCTACACCTTC CASSQNPNYGYTF TRBV4-2 . TRBJ1-2 .
TGCGCCAGCAGCCTCGAGGCCGACACTGAAGCTTTCTTT CASSLEADTEAFF TRBV5-1 . TRBJ1-1 .
TGCGCCAGCAGCGGCTCGGTCCCAAGGACCCACAATGAGCAGTTCTTC CASSGSVPRTHNEQFF TRBV4-1 . TRBJ2-1 .
TGTGCCAGCAGCGCCACCTTCGCCAAAAACATTCAGTACTTC CASSATFAKNIQYF TRBV2 . TRBJ2-4 .
TGTGCCAGCAGTTCCGTGGACAGGAAGGACGAGCAGTACTTC CASSSVDRKDEQYF TRBV27 once TRBJ2-7 TRBD1
TGTGCCAGCAGTTACTCAGGACCCCACACAGATACGCAGTATTTT CASSYSGPHTDTQYF TRBV6-7 . TRBJ2-3 .
TGTGCCAGCAGCCAAGATGTTAGCTATGAGCAGTACTTC CASSQDVSYEQYF TRBV4-2 . TRBJ2-7 .
TGCAGCGTTGGGAGGACAGCAGTAGTGAACACTGAAGCTTTCTTT CSVGRTAVVNTEAFF TRBV29-1 . TRBJ1-1 .
TGTGCCAGCATCCGGGACGCCACCTACGAGCAGTACTTC CASIRDATYEQYF TRBV2 . TRBJ2-7 .
TGTGCCAGCAGTTTATTCGGCAGGGGTGCCTACGAGCAGTACTTC CASSLFGRGAYEQYF TRBV27 . TRBJ2-7 .
TGTGCCAGCAGCCCAAGACAGGGGAACTATGGCTACACCTTC CASSPRQGNYGYTF TRBV7-2 . TRBJ1-2 TRBD1
TGTGCCAGCAGCTTGGCCCACTTACCATCTATCACAGATACGCAGTATTTT CASSLAHLPSITDTQYF TRBV7-8 . TRBJ2-3 .
TGCAGCGTTGTAATGGCTGGCTCTGGAAACACCATATATTTT CSVVMAGSGNTIYF TRBV29-1 . TRBJ1-3 .
TGTGCCAGCAGTGTAGGGGGAGGGAGCGCAGATACGCAGTATTTT CASSVGGGSADTQYF TRBV2 once TRBJ2-3 .
TGTGCCAGCAGCTTAGAGCTTACTAGCGGGGGTCAGTTCTTC CASSLELTSGGQFF TRBV7-2 . TRBJ2-1 TRBD2
TGTGCCAGCAGTGGAGACAGGGATGTGAATGAGCAGTTCTTC CASSGDRDVNEQFF TRBV6-1 . TRBJ2-1 TRBD1
TGTGCCAGCAGCTTAAATGGGGGGACTCCCTACGAGCAGTACTTC CASSLNGGTPYEQYF TRBV7-3 . TRBJ2-7 .
TGCAGCGTTGGACAGGGGGCGACGAATGGCTACACCTTC CSVGQGATNGYTF TRBV29-1 . TRBJ1-2 TRBD1
TGTGCCAGCAGCCAAGAAGGGGGGCCGATCCCCTCTGGAAACACCATATATTTT CASSQEGGPIPSGNTIYF TRBV4-2 few TRBJ1-3 .
TGTGCCAGCAGTGAGATCGATGAAGGCTACACCTTC CASSEIDEGYTF TRBV2 . TRBJ1-2 .
TGTGCCAGCAGCCAAGATCCAGGGAGCGGAACCAAAAACATTCAGTACTTC CASSQDPGSGTKNIQYF TRBV14 . TRBJ2-4 .
TGTGCCAGCAGCTTGGGGACAGTAAAAACCGGGGAGCTGTTTTTT CASSLGTVKTGELFF TRBV7-9 . TRBJ2-2 TRBD1
TGTGCCACTTCCCTCGAGGGGTTGGGAGGAAACACCATATATTTT CATSLEGLGGNTIYF TRBV15 . TRBJ1-3 .
TGTGCCAGCAGCTCGGGACACCGCACAGATACGCAGTATTTT CASSSGHRTDTQYF TRBV7-2 . TRBJ2-3 .
TGTGCCATCACTAGCGGGGGAACGGAGCTGTTTTTT CAITSGGTELFF TRBV10-3 . TRBJ2-2 TRBD2
TGTGCTAGTGGTCCCCATCCGACTAGCGGGGACCCCGGGGAGCTGTTTTTT CASGPHPTSGDPGELFF TRBV12-5 . TRBJ2-2 TRBD2
TGTGCCAGCAGTTTCACCCCATACAACTCCTACGAGCAGTACTTC CASSFTPYNSYEQYF TRBV27 once TRBJ2-7 .
TGTGCCACCAGCAGAGGAGGGGGCAGGCAAGAGACCCAGTACTTC CATSRGGGRQETQYF TRBV15 . TRBJ2-5 TRBD1
TGCAGCGTAGATGCTAGCGGCTTCTACAATGAGCAGTTCTTC CSVDASGFYNEQFF TRBV29-1 . TRBJ2-1 TRBD2
TGTGCCAGCAGCTTAGTGTACGGCGGGACTTCCTTT CASSLVYGGTSF TRBV7-2 once TRBJ2-7 .
TGCGCCAGCAGCCAAGGGACAGGGATAATAACTGAAGCTTTCTTT CASSQGTGIITEAFF TRBV4-1 . TRBJ1-1 TRBD1
TGTGCCAGCGTGTCCCTTGGCACTGAAGCTTTCTTT CASVSLGTEAFF TRBV5-5 . TRBJ1-1 .
TGTGCCAGTAGTATAGCTGGGGATGCCAAAAACATTCAGTACTTC CASSIAGDAKNIQYF TRBV19 . TRBJ2-4 .
TGTGCCAGCACAGGCAGGGGATATGGCTACACCTTC CASTGRGYGYTF TRBV28 . TRBJ1-2 .
TGCGCCAGCAGCTTCCCCGGGACTAGAGAGACCCAGTACTTC CASSFPGTRETQYF TRBV4-1 once TRBJ2-5 TRBD2
TGTGCCAGCAGTTACCGGGGACAGGGGTACGAGCAGTACTTC CASSYRGQGYEQYF TRBV6-5 . TRBJ2-7 TRBD1
TGTGCCAGCTCACCTTTTGCGGACGGCGCGAGAAGCGGGTGGGAGCAGTACTTC CASSPFADGARSGWEQYF TRBV18 . TRBJ2-7 .
TGCGCCAGCAGCGAAGGGGGCGCGTGGGGCTACACCTTC CASSEGGAWGYTF TRBV10-2 . TRBJ1-2 TRBD1
TGCGCCAGCAGTCTAGGGGTGAAAGATACGCAGTATTTT CASSLGVKDTQYF TRBV23-1 . TRBJ2-3 .
TGTGCCAGCGGGTTGGAGCCTTGGGAGACCCAGTACTTC CASGLEPWETQYF TRBV6-1 . TRBJ2-5 .
TGCGCCAGCAGCCAAGGGGACCAGAGGTATGAATTTACGCAGTATTTT CASSQGDQRYEFTQYF TRBV4-1 . TRBJ2-3 .
TGTGCCAGCAGGGGACTAGCGGGTGGTTACTACGAGCAGTACTTC CASRGLAGGYYEQYF TRBV6-5 . TRBJ2-7 TRBD2
TGCGCCAGCAGCCAAGAGACGGCAGCCACTGAAGCTTTCTTT CASSQETAATEAFF TRBV4-3 . TRBJ1-1 .